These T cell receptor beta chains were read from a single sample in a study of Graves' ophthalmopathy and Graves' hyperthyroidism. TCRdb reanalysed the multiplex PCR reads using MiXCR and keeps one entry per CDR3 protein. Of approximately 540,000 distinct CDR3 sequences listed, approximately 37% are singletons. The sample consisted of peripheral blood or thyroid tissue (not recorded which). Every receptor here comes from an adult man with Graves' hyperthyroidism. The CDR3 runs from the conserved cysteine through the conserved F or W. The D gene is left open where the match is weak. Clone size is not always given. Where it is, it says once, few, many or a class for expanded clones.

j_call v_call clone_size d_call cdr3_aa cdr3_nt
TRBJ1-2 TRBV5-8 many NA CASSFKTGGSLGYTF TGTGCCAGCAGCTTTAAAACGGGGGGGAGTCTTGGCTACACCTTC
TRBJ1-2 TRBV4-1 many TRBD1 CASSPYRGPGYGYTF TGCGCCAGCAGCCCATACAGGGGGCCCGGCTATGGCTACACCTTC
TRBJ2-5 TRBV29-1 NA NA CGVPSRETQYF TGCGGCGTCCCGTCCCGGGAGACCCAGTACTTC
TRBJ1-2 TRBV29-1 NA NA CSTRGRGYTF TGCAGCACTCGGGGACGGGGCTACACCTTC
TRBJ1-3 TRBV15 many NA CATSRDWGGNTIYF TGTGCCACCAGCAGAGATTGGGGTGGAAACACCATATATTTT
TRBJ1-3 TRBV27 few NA CASGQRTPTGNTIYF TGTGCCAGCGGGCAGAGGACCCCTACTGGAAACACCATATATTTT
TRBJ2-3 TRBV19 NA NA CASSVSEGTDTQYF TGTGCCAGTAGTGTCTCCGAGGGCACAGATACGCAGTATTTT
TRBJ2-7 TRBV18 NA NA CASSPRGEEQYF TGTGCCAGCTCACCCAGGGGCGAGGAGCAGTACTTC
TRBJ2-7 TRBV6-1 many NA CASSEAFGVYEQYF TGTGCCAGCAGTGAAGCCTTTGGAGTTTACGAGCAGTACTTC
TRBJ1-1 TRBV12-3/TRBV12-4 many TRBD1 CASSGQGWSSEAFF TGTGCCAGCAGTGGACAGGGGTGGTCGTCTGAAGCTTTCTTT
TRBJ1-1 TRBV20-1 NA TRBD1 CSAIKTGANTEAFF TGCAGTGCCATAAAGACAGGGGCGAACACTGAAGCTTTCTTT
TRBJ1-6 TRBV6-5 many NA CASSWSFGNSPLHF TGTGCCAGCAGTTGGAGCTTCGGCAATTCACCCCTCCACTTT
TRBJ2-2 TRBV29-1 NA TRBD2 CSASSGSNTGELFF TGCAGCGCATCTAGCGGATCGAACACCGGGGAGCTGTTTTTT
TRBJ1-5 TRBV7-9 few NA CASSPSNRVSNQPQHF TGTGCCAGCAGCCCCTCAAACAGGGTTAGCAATCAGCCCCAGCATTTT
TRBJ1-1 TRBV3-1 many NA CASTQGLANTEAFF TGTGCCAGCACTCAGGGGTTGGCGAACACTGAAGCTTTCTTT
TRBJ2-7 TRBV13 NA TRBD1 CASSRTGDTYEQYF TGTGCCAGCTCACGGACAGGGGATACCTACGAGCAGTACTTC
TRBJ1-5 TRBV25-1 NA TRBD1 CASRAGTGDSNQPQHF TGTGCCAGCAGGGCCGGGACAGGGGATAGCAATCAGCCCCAGCATTTT
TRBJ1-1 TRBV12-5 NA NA CASGLPGRNTEAFF TGTGCTAGTGGTTTGCCCGGAAGGAACACTGAAGCTTTCTTT
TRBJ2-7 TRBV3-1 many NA CASSQASRTRDEQYF TGTGCCAGCAGCCAAGCCTCACGGACTCGGGACGAGCAGTACTTC
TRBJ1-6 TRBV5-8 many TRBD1 CASSKTGMDSPLHF TGTGCCAGCAGCAAGACAGGGATGGATTCACCCCTCCACTTT
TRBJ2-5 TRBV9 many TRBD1 CASSARQGWETQYF TGTGCCAGCAGCGCCAGACAGGGCTGGGAGACCCAGTACTTC
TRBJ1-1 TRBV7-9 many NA CASSLTRLTEAFF TGTGCCAGCAGCTTGACTCGGTTAACTGAAGCTTTCTTT
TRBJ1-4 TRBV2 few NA CASSRQTATNEKLFF TGTGCCAGCAGTCGGCAAACTGCAACTAATGAAAAACTGTTTTTT
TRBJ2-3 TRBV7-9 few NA CASSLAAETSTDTQYF TGTGCCAGCAGCTTAGCGGCGGAAACTAGCACAGATACGCAGTATTTT
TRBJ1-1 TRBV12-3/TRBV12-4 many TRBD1 CASSLGQGLSPEAFF TGTGCCAGCAGTTTGGGACAGGGTCTGTCCCCTGAAGCTTTCTTT
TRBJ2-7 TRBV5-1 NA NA CASSLTGLNNYEQYF TGCGCCAGCAGTCTTACGGGACTGAACAACTACGAGCAGTACTTC
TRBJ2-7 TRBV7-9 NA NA CASSWDEQYF TGTGCCAGCAGCTGGGACGAGCAGTACTTC
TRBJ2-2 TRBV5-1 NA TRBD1 CASETTGTGTGELFF TGCGCCAGCGAAACCACCGGGACAGGGACCGGGGAGCTGTTTTTT
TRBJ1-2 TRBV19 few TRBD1 CASRISLGRQGGGGYTF TGTGCCAGTAGGATAAGCCTTGGCCGACAGGGAGGAGGTGGCTACACCTTC
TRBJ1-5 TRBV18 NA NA CASSPDGENQPQHF TGTGCCAGCTCACCAGACGGGGAGAATCAGCCCCAGCATTTT
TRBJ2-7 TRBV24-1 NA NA CATSDLGLPYEQYF TGTGCCACCAGTGATTTGGGACTGCCCTACGAGCAGTACTTC
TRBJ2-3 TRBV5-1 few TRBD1 CASGSGTATDTQYF TGCGCCAGCGGGTCCGGGACAGCCACAGATACGCAGTATTTT
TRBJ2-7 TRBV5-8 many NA CASSLGGNRYEQYF TGTGCCAGCAGCTTGGGAGGGAATCGCTACGAGCAGTACTTC
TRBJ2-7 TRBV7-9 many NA CASSFGPAYEQYF TGTGCCAGCAGTTTTGGGCCAGCCTACGAGCAGTACTTC
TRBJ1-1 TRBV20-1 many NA CSATGALNTEAFF TGCAGTGCTACAGGGGCCCTGAACACTGAAGCTTTCTTT
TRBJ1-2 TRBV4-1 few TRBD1 CASSQGGQPNYGYTF TGCGCCAGCAGCCAAGGGGGACAGCCTAACTATGGCTACACCTTC
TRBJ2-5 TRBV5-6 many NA CASSRQDGETQYF TGTGCCAGCAGCCGACAGGATGGGGAGACCCAGTACTTC
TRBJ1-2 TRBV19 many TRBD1 CASSSGTGALYGYTF TGTGCCAGTAGTTCCGGGACAGGAGCACTTTATGGCTACACCTTC
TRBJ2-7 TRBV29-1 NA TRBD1 CSVEDGTGGSYEQYF TGCAGCGTTGAAGATGGGACAGGGGGATCCTACGAGCAGTACTTC
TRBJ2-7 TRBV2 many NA CASLSGRSYEQYF TGTGCCAGCCTCTCGGGCAGGTCCTACGAGCAGTACTTC
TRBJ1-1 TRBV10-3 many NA CATSPGLVNTEAFF TGTGCCACAAGCCCCGGGTTGGTAAACACTGAAGCTTTCTTT
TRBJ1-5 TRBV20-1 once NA CSARFGGQPQHF TGCAGTGCTAGGTTTGGGGGGCAGCCCCAGCATTTT
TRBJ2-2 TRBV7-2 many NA CASRYGGSSTGELFF TGTGCCAGCAGATATGGCGGGTCTAGTACCGGGGAGCTGTTTTTT
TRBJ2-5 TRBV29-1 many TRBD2 CSVTPAGVVETQYF TGCAGCGTCACGCCGGCGGGAGTAGTTGAGACCCAGTACTTC
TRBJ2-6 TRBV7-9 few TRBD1 CASSLWTGSSGANVLTF TGTGCCAGCAGCTTATGGACAGGGAGCTCTGGGGCCAACGTCCTGACTTTC
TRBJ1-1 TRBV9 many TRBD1 CASSRTGDLNTEAFF TGTGCCAGCAGCCGAACAGGGGACTTGAACACTGAAGCTTTCTTT
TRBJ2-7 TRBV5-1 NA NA CASSLHRVTYEQYF TGCGCCAGCAGCTTGCATCGGGTAACCTACGAGCAGTACTTC
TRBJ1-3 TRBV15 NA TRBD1 CATSRGTDSGNTIYF TGTGCCACCAGCCGTGGGACAGACTCTGGAAACACCATATATTTT
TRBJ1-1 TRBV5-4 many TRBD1 CASSLGGRNTEAFF TGTGCCAGCAGTTTAGGGGGCCGGAACACTGAAGCTTTCTTT
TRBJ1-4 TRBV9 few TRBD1 CASSRQGYEKLFF TGTGCCAGCAGCCGACAGGGGTACGAAAAACTGTTTTTT
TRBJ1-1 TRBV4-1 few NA CASSQGVGMNTEAFF TGCGCCAGCAGCCAAGGTGTGGGCATGAACACTGAAGCTTTCTTT
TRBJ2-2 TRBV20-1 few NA CSARDRGPDTGELFF TGCAGTGCTAGAGATCGGGGGCCGGACACCGGGGAGCTGTTTTTT
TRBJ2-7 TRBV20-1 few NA CSARPIRGTYEQYF TGCAGTGCTAGACCTATCAGGGGTACCTACGAGCAGTACTTC